This paragraph covers one T cell receptor beta chain sequence. These data originate in a study of blood T cell repertoires in COVID-19. The wider study: Material from acute and convalescent COVID-19 was sourced from the United States, Italy and Spain.

Sequenced by immunoSEQ multiplex PCR; TCRdb stores in-frame clones only, minus some. The table records over 200,000 clones, 88% of them present only once. There are 15 residues in the CDR3. The V gene end was trimmed by 3 bases and the J gene end by 5 bases; junction bases not matched to a gene: 4. Germline CDR1 and CDR2: MNHEY and SMNVEV (reference sequence). This clonotype was obtained from a human donor in a cohort sampled during active COVID-19. V gene TRBV27 combines with J gene TRBJ1-6; 7 bases match TRBD1. The sample taken for sequencing was peripheral blood. CDR3 sequence: CASSFSTGNNSPLHF. CDR3 sequence (DNA): TGTGCCAGCAGTTTTTCGACAGGGAATAATTCACCCCTCCACTTT.